Shown below are 28 T cell receptor beta chains from a single sample sequenced in a study of shared clonotypes between healthy human individuals. Some clones are missing from TCRdb's copy, which holds only in-frame ones; the method was immunoSEQ multiplex PCR. The data show some 2,100,000 clones, with approximately 94% seen just once and 0.1% to 0.15% held by the top ten. Source material: naive CD4+ T cells sorted from blood. Subset given: CD45RA+ positively selected. The receptors were gathered from a man between 18 and 29 years old in good health.

This clone was counted once. CDR3 DNA sequence: TGTGCCAGCGGCCCCCTCGGCGGGGGCACTGAAGCTTTCTTT. Encoded protein: CASGPLGGGTEAFF. The chain uses TRBV2 and TRBJ1-1, with D possibly TRBD1 on 5 matching bases. Germline lookup yields CDR1 SNHLY and CDR2 FYNNEI. This CDR3 comprises 14 residues. Trimming removed 8 bases at V and 4 bases at J, with 17 bases between.

The rearrangement links TRBV7-9 to TRBJ2-3; TRBD2 matches at 7 bases. CDR3 length equals 16 residues. Germline-derived CDR1 and CDR2 are SEHNR and FQNEAQ (reference sequence). Losses at the gene ends were 5 bases for V and 0 bases for J; bases not matched to a gene: 8. The CDR3 region is CASSPRLADSTDTQYF. The CDR3 DNA reads TGTGCCAGCAGCCCCAGACTAGCAGATAGCACAGATACGCAGTATTTT.

The chain employs TRBV7-2 and TRBJ1-1; 7 nucleotides line up with TRBD1. Germline-derived CDR1 and CDR2 are SGHTA and FQGNSA. The CDR3 runs to 14 residues. Unmatched junction bases numbered 9, after V lost 3 bases and J lost 8 bases. Here the CDR3 reads CASSLLQGRREAFF. The CDR3 bases are TGTGCCAGCAGCTTGTTACAGGGGAGAAGGGAAGCTTTCTTT.

With respect to this clone: Other DNA sequences in this sample translate to the same CDR3. This rearrangement joins TRBV5-1 to TRBJ2-3, with 9 bases fitting TRBD2. After removal of 0 bases from V and 3 bases from J, the junction contained 5 bases not matched to a gene. Germline V gene lookup returns CDR1 SGHRS and CDR2 YFSETQ. This CDR3 region has 16 residues. CDR3 coding DNA: TGCGCCAGCAGCTTGGAAGGCGGGAGGGGGACAGATACGCAGTATTTT. Translation gives CASSLEGGRGTDTQYF.

This CDR3 reads CASSLGLLGEDYGYTF. CDR3 bases: TGTGCCAGCAGCTTAGGACTTCTCGGGGAGGACTATGGCTACACCTTC. The chain recombines TRBV11-2 with TRBJ1-2, with D unresolved. Trimming took off 1 base at V and 3 bases at J, with 15 bases between the two ends. The V gene's germline CDR1 is SGHAT and CDR2 FQNNGV. The CDR3 extends over 16 amino acids.

The chain has TRBV7-2 and TRBJ1-1; D is undetermined. V was shortened by 7 bases and J by 0 bases, with 9 bases between the two germline ends. CDR3 length: 13 amino acids. CDR1 and CDR2 from the germline V gene are SGHTA and FQGNSA. The CDR3 spells CASTREMNTEAFF. The DNA for the CDR3 is TGTGCCAGCACGCGAGAGATGAACACTGAAGCTTTCTTT.

This chain joins TRBV28 and TRBJ2-7, with 10 positions matching TRBD1. The trim removed 5 bases at V and 2 bases at J, leaving 6 bases unmatched. Germline values: CDR1 MDHEN, CDR2 SYDVKM. This CDR3 region has 15 residues. CDR3 in amino acids: CASSTPTGGAYEQYF. In DNA form, the CDR3 reads TGTGCCAGCAGTACTCCGACAGGGGGCGCCTACGAGCAGTACTTC.

The chain recombines TRBV19 with TRBJ2-2; D call uncertain. The germline V gene encodes CDR1 LNHDA and CDR2 SQIVND (reference sequence). The CDR3 sequence is 13 residues long. V was shortened by 7 bases and J by 0 bases, with 6 bases between the two germline ends. The CDR3 spells CASTTPNTGELFF. Here the CDR3 DNA reads TGTGCCAGTACCACCCCGAACACCGGGGAGCTGTTTTTT.

The chain joins TRBV5-1 to TRBJ2-7, with a tentative D call TRBD1 (8 bases). The ends were cut back, 4 bases at V and 1 base at J, with 27 bases in the middle. The CDR3 is made up of 19 amino acids. CDR1 is SGHRS and CDR2 is YFSETQ in the germline V gene. CDR3 region: CASSAGQGGRTRESYEQYF. In DNA form, the CDR3 reads TGCGCCAGCAGCGCTGGACAGGGAGGAAGGACTAGAGAATCCTACGAGCAGTACTTC.

The rearrangement uses TRBV5-1 and TRBJ2-2, with 8 bases identical to TRBD2. V lost 6 bases and J lost 0; bases outside the gene matches: 16. The CDR3 is made up of 19 amino acids. Germline V gene sequence: CDR1 SGHRS, CDR2 YFSETQ. Here the CDR3 DNA reads TGCGCCAGCAAAGCTAAGGGGGTCAGCGGGAGTGCGAACACCGGGGAGCTGTTTTTT. This encodes CASKAKGVSGSANTGELFF.

The chain has TRBV18 and TRBJ2-1; D call uncertain. Germline V gene sequence: CDR1 KGHSH, CDR2 LQKENI. Trimming left V 6 bases short and J 6 bases short, with 12 bases between. The CDR3 totals 13 residues. CDR3 sequence: CASSPARVNEQFF. In DNA form, the CDR3 reads TGTGCCAGCTCCCCAGCACGGGTCAATGAGCAGTTCTTC.

The rearrangement links TRBV2 to TRBJ2-7; TRBD2 is a possible D gene (6 bases). Trimming took off 6 bases at V and 6 bases at J, with 18 bases between the two ends. Germline assignment: CDR1 SNHLY and CDR2 FYNNEI. The CDR3 consists of 14 residues. Here the CDR3 reads CASSPEGSLGEQYF. The CDR3 coding sequence is TGTGCCAGCAGCCCGGAGGGGTCCCTAGGCGAGCAGTACTTC. Looking up the rest from reference TRBV2 and TRBJ2-7 gives the full variable domain: EPEVTQTPSHQVTQMGQEVILRCVPISNHLYFYWYRQILGQKVEFLVSFYNNEISEKSEIFDDQFSVERPDGSNFTLKIRSTKLEDSAMYFCASSPEGSLGEQYFGPGTRLTVT.

Regarding this clone: Other nucleotide sequences in the sample specify the same CDR3. This chain links TRBV6-5 with TRBJ2-2; tentative D call: TRBD2 (6 bases). The CDR3 covers 13 residues. In germline, CDR1 is MNHEY, CDR2 SVGAGI. V lost 3 bases and J 5 bases, leaving 7 bases between the germline ends. The CDR3 nucleotides are TGTGCCAGCAGTTATCGGGGGACCGGGGAGCTGTTTTTT. Translation gives CASSYRGTGELFF.

This chain connects TRBV5-4 to TRBJ1-2; 7 nucleotides match TRBD1. V dropped 0 bases and J dropped 2; count of bases not matched to a gene: 7. Germline V gene sequence: CDR1 SGHNT, CDR2 YYREEE (reference sequence). The CDR3 is 16 amino acids. CDR3 DNA sequence: TGTGCCAGCAGCTTGGGGACAGGATTGGGGAACTATGGCTACACCTTC. This gives the protein CASSLGTGLGNYGYTF.

The chain is built from TRBV28 and TRBJ1-1; D unresolved. The CDR3 totals 15 residues. Between the trimmed V and J ends, which lost 6 bases and 0 bases, there was a span of 14 bases. Germline values: CDR1 MDHEN, CDR2 SYDVKM. This CDR3 is CASRSADRVNTEAFF. The CDR3, as DNA: TGTGCCAGCAGGTCGGCGGATAGGGTGAACACTGAAGCTTTCTTT. The whole variable domain, filled in from reference TRBV28 and TRBJ1-1, reads DVKVTQSSRYLVKRTGEKVFLECVQDMDHENMFWYRQDPGLGLRLIYFSYDVKMKEKGDIPEGYSVSREKKERFSLILESASTNQTSMYLCASRSADRVNTEAFFGQGTRLTVV.

In the case of this clone: Other DNA sequences in this sample translate to the same CDR3. This chain's CDR3 is CASSLGDNEQFF. CDR3 DNA sequence: TGCGCCAGCAGCTTGGGGGACAATGAGCAGTTCTTC. V usage is TRBV5-1 and J usage is TRBJ2-1; no definite D call. The CDR3 covers 12 residues. The V and J ends lost 0 bases and 5 bases respectively, with 3 bases between them. Per the germline V gene, CDR1 is SGHRS and CDR2 is YFSETQ.

The chain employs TRBV5-4 and TRBJ2-7; D gene uncertain. The V gene's germline CDR1 is SGHNT and CDR2 YYREEE (reference sequence). Trimming stripped 4 bases from V and 3 bases from J, with 20 bases between. CDR3 size: 16 residues. The CDR3 sequence is CASSPASLGSYYEQYF. CDR3 DNA: TGTGCCAGCAGCCCGGCGTCCTTGGGCTCCTACTACGAGCAGTACTTC. Combining the CDR3 with reference TRBV5-4 and TRBJ2-7 gives the whole variable domain ETGVTQSPTHLIKTRGQQVTLRCSSQSGHNTVSWYQQALGQGPQFIFQYYREEENGRGNFPPRFSGLQFPNYSSELNVNALELDDSALYLCASSPASLGSYYEQYFGPGTRLTVT.

V and J are TRBV9 and TRBJ1-3; D is perhaps TRBD1 (6 bases). The germline V and J ends were trimmed by 3 bases and 0 bases, with 10 bases remaining between them. CDR3 length: 15 amino acids. CDR1 and CDR2 (germline): SGDLS, YYNGEE. CDR3 sequence reads: CASSGKQGSGNTIYF. For the CDR3, the DNA is TGTGCCAGCAGCGGCAAACAGGGCTCTGGAAACACCATATATTTT.

This clone appeared a single time. The V call is TRBV6-1, the J call TRBJ2-7, with TRBD2 identical over 7 bases. V gave up 6 bases and J gave up 4 bases; unmatched junction bases: 3. There are 12 residues in the CDR3. Germline CDR1 is MNHNS and CDR2 is SASEGT. CDR3 sequence reads: CASRGRAYEQYF. The DNA for the CDR3 is TGTGCCAGCAGGGGGAGGGCTTACGAGCAGTACTTC.

This clone occurred once. V usage is TRBV2 and J usage is TRBJ2-3; 7 bases are shared with TRBD1. V was pared by 3 bases and J by 2 bases, with 5 bases of the junction left unmatched. CDR1 is SNHLY and CDR2 is FYNNEI in the germline V gene. This CDR3 has 15 residues. The CDR3 sequence is CASSDEGADTDTQYF. Written as DNA, the CDR3 is TGTGCCAGCAGTGATGAGGGGGCAGACACAGATACGCAGTATTTT. Together with reference TRBV2 and TRBJ2-3, the CDR3 gives the full variable domain: EPEVTQTPSHQVTQMGQEVILRCVPISNHLYFYWYRQILGQKVEFLVSFYNNEISEKSEIFDDQFSVERPDGSNFTLKIRSTKLEDSAMYFCASSDEGADTDTQYFGPGTRLTVL.

This clone was counted between two and nine times. The rearrangement joins TRBV2 to TRBJ1-2, with 10 positions matching TRBD1. In germline, CDR1 is SNHLY, CDR2 FYNNEI. The V segment lost 6 bases and the J segment 3 bases; nucleotides outside the gene matches: 4. CDR3 length: 14 amino acids. The CDR3 spells CASRRTGGYYGYTF. The CDR3, as DNA: TGTGCCAGCAGGAGGACAGGGGGTTACTATGGCTACACCTTC.

V is TRBV20-1 and J is TRBJ1-2, with D possibly being TRBD1 (6 bases). V dropped 3 bases and J dropped 6 bases, with 8 bases sitting between them. Germline CDR1 and CDR2: DFQATT and SNEGSKA (reference sequence). The CDR3 is 11 amino acids. CDR3 residues: CSARRGNGYTF. In DNA, the CDR3 is TGCAGTGCTAGGAGGGGGAATGGCTACACCTTC.

V usage is TRBV5-1 and J usage is TRBJ2-3; D uncertain. Trimming left V 2 bases short and J 6 bases short, with 10 bases between. This CDR3 has 13 residues. Germline V gene sequence: CDR1 SGHRS, CDR2 YFSETQ. This CDR3 is CASSFRVEDTQYF. In nucleotides, the CDR3 is TGCGCCAGCAGCTTCAGAGTAGAGGATACGCAGTATTTT. The full variable domain, completed using reference TRBV5-1 and TRBJ2-3, is KAGVTQTPRYLIKTRGQQVTLSCSPISGHRSVSWYQQTPGQGLQFLFEYFSETQRNKGNFPGRFSGRQFSNSRSEMNVSTLELGDSALYLCASSFRVEDTQYFGPGTRLTVL.

The chain joins TRBV5-1 to TRBJ2-7, with D tentatively TRBD1 (6 bases). This CDR3 region has 14 residues. V was trimmed by 4 bases and J by 2 bases, leaving 13 bases between them. CDR1 and CDR2 from the germline V gene are SGHRS and YFSETQ. CDR3 protein: CASSPGQSTYEQYF. Written as DNA, the CDR3 is TGCGCCAGCAGCCCCGGACAGTCCACCTACGAGCAGTACTTC.

The chain combines TRBV7-6 with TRBJ1-1; 7 nucleotides agree with TRBD1. Per the germline V gene, CDR1 is SGHVS and CDR2 is FNYEAQ. V lost 8 bases, J lost 8 bases, and 5 bases stayed unmatched. The CDR3 length is 11 residues. CDR3 region: CASGIGGEAFF. The CDR3 DNA follows: TGTGCCAGCGGTATAGGGGGCGAAGCTTTCTTT.

V and J are TRBV28 and TRBJ1-2, with a weak D call TRBD1 (5 bases). The CDR3 totals 13 residues. V dropped 6 bases and J dropped 9 bases, with 17 bases sitting between them. Germline CDR1 reads MDHEN; CDR2 reads SYDVKM. The CDR3 DNA follows: TGTGCCAGCAGCTTTGGGGCAGGGAAGAGCTACACCTTC. As protein: CASSFGAGKSYTF.

The J gene is TRBJ1-5, the V gene TRBV28, with D possibly being TRBD1 (5 bases). Trimming removed 10 bases at V and 1 base at J, with 8 bases between. Germline CDR1 reads MDHEN; CDR2 reads SYDVKM. This CDR3 contains 12 residues. The CDR3 nucleotides are TGTGCCACACAGGTCAGCAATCAGCCCCAGCATTTT. It specifies CATQVSNQPQHF.

For this clone: Other nucleotide sequences from this sample produce the same CDR3. This chain connects TRBV6-5 to TRBJ2-7; D might be TRBD2 (6 bases). Germline V gene data show CDR1 as MNHEY and CDR2 as SVGAGI. V dropped 5 bases and J dropped 4 bases, with 6 bases sitting between them. The CDR3 sequence is 11 residues long. Here the CDR3 reads CASSREYEQYF. The CDR3 coding sequence is TGTGCCAGCAGTCGGGAGTACGAGCAGTACTTC.